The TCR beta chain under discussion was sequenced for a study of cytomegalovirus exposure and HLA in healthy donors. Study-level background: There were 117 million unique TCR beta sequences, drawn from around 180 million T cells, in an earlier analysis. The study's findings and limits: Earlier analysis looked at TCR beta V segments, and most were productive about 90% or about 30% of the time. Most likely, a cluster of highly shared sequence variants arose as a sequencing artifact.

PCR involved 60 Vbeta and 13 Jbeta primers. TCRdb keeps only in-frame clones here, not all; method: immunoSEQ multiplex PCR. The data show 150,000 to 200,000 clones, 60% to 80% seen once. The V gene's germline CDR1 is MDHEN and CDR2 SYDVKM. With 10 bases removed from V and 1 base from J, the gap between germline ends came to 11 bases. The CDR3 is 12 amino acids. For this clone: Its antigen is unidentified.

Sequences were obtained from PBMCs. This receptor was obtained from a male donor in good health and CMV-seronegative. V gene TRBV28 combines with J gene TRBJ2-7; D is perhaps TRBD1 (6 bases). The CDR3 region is CATHRDSYEQYF. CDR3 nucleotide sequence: TGTGCCACCCACAGGGATTCCTACGAGCAGTACTTC.